One sample yielded the 18 T cell receptor beta chains listed below, sequenced in a study of CD8 T cells in Susac syndrome. RNA totalling roughly 0.45 to 1 ug underwent reverse transcription with random hexamers. TCRdb re-called the immunoSEQ multiplex PCR reads through MiXCR, storing one row per CDR3 protein. This sample has hundreds of thousands of distinct CDR3 sequences, with 89% found just once. The specimen was CD8+ T cells from PBMCs. These receptors came from a human donor with multiple sclerosis.

The rearrangement joins TRBV7-9 to TRBJ1-1, with D perhaps matching TRBD1 (6 bases). With 5 bases removed from V and 8 bases from J, the gap between germline ends came to 12 bases. The CDR3 length is 12 residues. The germline V gene has CDR1 SEHNR and CDR2 FQNEAQ (reference sequence). CDR3 region: CASSPSGAEAFF. The CDR3, as DNA: TGTGCCAGCAGCCCATCAGGGGCGGAAGCTTTCTTT.

The chain links TRBV12-3 or TRBV12-4 to TRBJ2-1; no clear D. The length of the CDR3 is 15 residues. The ends were cut back, 5 bases at V and 3 bases at J, with 14 bases in the middle. The CDR3 coding sequence is TGTGCCAGCAGTCATATCGACTGGAACTACAATGAGCAGTTCTTC. Translating it yields CASSHIDWNYNEQFF.

The V and J genes are TRBV4-3 and TRBJ1-2, with 9 bases that match TRBD1. The CDR3 is 15 amino acids. V lost 1 base, J lost 7 bases, and 7 bases stayed unmatched. The germline V gene has CDR1 LGHNA and CDR2 YSLEER. CDR3 nucleotide sequence: TGCGCCAGCAGCCAAGGGGAGGGACAGGGCTCTGGCTACACCTTC. This encodes CASSQGEGQGSGYTF.

CDR3 nucleotide sequence: TGTGCCAGCAGCGCAGAAACAGCGTCCTACGAGCAGTACTTC. It specifies CASSAETASYEQYF. The J gene is TRBJ2-7, the V gene TRBV7-6; D remains unclear. CDR3 size: 14 residues. Germline CDR1 reads SGHVS; CDR2 reads FNYEAQ. V was trimmed by 5 bases and J by 1 base, leaving 12 bases between them.

V usage is TRBV10-3 and J usage is TRBJ1-4; D is uncertain. V lost 6 bases, J lost 0 bases, and 8 bases lay in between. The CDR3 spans 14 residues. Germline loops: CDR1 ENHRY, CDR2 SYGVKD. In nucleotides, the CDR3 is TGTGCCATCAGCCCTAGTGCAACTAATGAAAAACTGTTTTTT. Its protein product is CAISPSATNEKLFF.

The chain has TRBV20-1 and TRBJ2-5, with 8 bases aligning to TRBD1. The CDR3 is 16 amino acids. Trimming removed 0 bases from V and 1 base from J; junction bases left unmatched: 7. Germline-derived CDR1 and CDR2 are DFQATT and SNEGSKA (reference sequence). Here the CDR3 reads CSARDPDRATQETQYF. CDR3 DNA sequence: TGCAGTGCTAGAGACCCGGACAGGGCAACCCAAGAGACCCAGTACTTC.

J is TRBJ1-6 and V is TRBV13; 7 nucleotides align to TRBD1. Germline V gene lookup returns CDR1 PRHDT and CDR2 FYEKMQ (reference sequence). The CDR3 sequence is 17 residues long. V was clipped by 3 bases and J by 7 bases; unmatched bases: 12. The DNA of the CDR3 is TGTGCCAGCAGCTTCGGAGTAGGGGGCGCATGGAATTCACCCCTCCACTTT. Its protein is CASSFGVGGAWNSPLHF. Complete variable domain (other parts from reference TRBV13 and TRBJ1-6): AAGVIQSPRHLIKEKRETATLKCYPIPRHDTVYWYQQGPGQDPQFLISFYEKMQSDKGSIPDRFSAQQFSDYHSELNMSSLELGDSALYFCASSFGVGGAWNSPLHFGNGTRLTVT.

The chain joins TRBV10-2 to TRBJ2-1; maybe TRBD1 (5 bases). V dropped 4 bases and J dropped 7 bases, with 17 bases sitting between them. The length of the CDR3 is 15 residues. Germline assignment: CDR1 WSHSY and CDR2 SAAADI. CDR3 amino acids: CASSGGPGSQNEQFF. CDR3 nucleotides: TGCGCCAGCAGTGGGGGCCCCGGCTCGCAGAATGAGCAGTTCTTC.

This chain uses TRBV28 with TRBJ2-7; D is unresolved. The ends were cut back, 2 bases at V and 2 bases at J, with 13 bases in the middle. The CDR3 loop spans 15 amino acids. Germline CDR1 is MDHEN and CDR2 is SYDVKM. CDR3 in amino acids: CASSLPSPVPYEQYF. The CDR3 DNA follows: TGTGCCAGCAGTTTACCTTCCCCGGTCCCCTACGAGCAGTACTTC.

DNA for the CDR3: TGTGCCACCAGCAGAGTTGTGGGGACAGGGCGGGAGACCCAGTACTTC. Encoded protein: CATSRVVGTGRETQYF. The V and J genes are TRBV15 and TRBJ2-5, with 9 nucleotides matching TRBD1. J was trimmed by 5 bases and V by 1 base; bases with no gene match: 8. The CDR3 totals 16 residues. The germline gives CDR1 LNHNV, CDR2 YYDKDF (reference sequence).

This chain joins TRBV12-3 or TRBV12-4 and TRBJ2-5; D gene unclear. V gave up 3 bases and J gave up 5 bases, with 10 bases separating them. The CDR3 totals 13 residues. The CDR3 region has the DNA TGTGCCAGCAGTTTCTCCATAGCCGAGACCCAGTACTTC. Translation gives CASSFSIAETQYF.

The chain combines TRBV29-1 with TRBJ1-3; D not certain. CDR1 is SQVTM and CDR2 is ANQGSEA in the germline V gene. There are 14 residues in the CDR3. V shed 3 bases and J shed 0 bases, with 9 bases lying between them. CDR3 protein: CSVDPGNSGNTIYF. CDR3 in DNA: TGCAGCGTTGACCCGGGCAACTCTGGAAACACCATATATTTT. The variable domain in full, with the rest retrieved from reference TRBV29-1 and TRBJ1-3, is SAVISQKPSRDICQRGTSLTIQCQVDSQVTMMFWYRQQPGQSLTLIATANQGSEATYESGFVIDKFPISRPNLTFSTLTVSNMSPEDSSIYLCSVDPGNSGNTIYFGEGSWLTVV.

The gene calls are TRBV7-9 and TRBJ1-5; D unresolved. The CDR3 length is 13 residues. The germline CDR1 and CDR2 sequences are SEHNR and FQNEAQ (reference sequence). V was pared by 1 base and J by 5 bases, with 6 bases between. CDR3 sequence reads: CASSLDRDQPQHF. In DNA, the CDR3 is TGTGCCAGCAGCTTAGACCGGGATCAGCCCCAGCATTTT.

There are a few counts of this clonotype. The chain uses TRBV11-2 and TRBJ1-1, with a weak D call TRBD1 (5 bases). CDR1 is SGHAT, CDR2 FQNNGV, per germline. This CDR3 is 16 amino acids long. The V gene lost 5 bases and the J gene lost 0 bases, with 16 bases spanning the gap. CDR3 sequence: CASSLLTQGLNTEAFF. CDR3 DNA: TGTGCCAGCAGCCTCCTAACCCAGGGATTGAACACTGAAGCTTTCTTT.

As DNA, the CDR3 is TGTGCCACCCTGGTGACAGATACGCAGTATTTT. As protein: CATLVTDTQYF. V gene TRBV12-3 or TRBV12-4 combines with J gene TRBJ2-3; D call uncertain. The V end was cut by 10 bases, the J end by 3 bases, with 8 bases between. CDR3 length: 11 residues.

This clonotype has just a few counts. This sequence joins TRBV25-1 and TRBJ2-7, with 9 bases identical to TRBD1. The V gene end was trimmed by 3 bases and the J gene end by 2 bases; junction bases not matched to a gene: 8. CDR3 length equals 16 residues. Per the germline V gene, CDR1 is MGHDK and CDR2 is SYGVNS. This CDR3 reads CASSDLPGQGAYEQYF. For the CDR3, the DNA is TGTGCCAGCAGTGACCTCCCGGGACAGGGAGCCTACGAGCAGTACTTC.

This clonotype was observed once. This rearrangement joins TRBV11-2 to TRBJ2-1; D is unresolved. V lost 1 base to trimming and J lost 2 bases, with 15 bases between them. The CDR3 runs 17 residues. Germline V gene data show CDR1 as SGHAT and CDR2 as FQNNGV. DNA for the CDR3: TGTGCCAGCAGCTTAGGAGGATTACATTTGGCCTACAATGAGCAGTTCTTC. Amino acid sequence: CASSLGGLHLAYNEQFF.

This clonotype was counted between two and nine times. The rearrangement links TRBV5-8 to TRBJ2-5, with 11 bases identical to TRBD2. CDR3 length equals 18 residues. The V gene's germline CDR1 is SGHTS and CDR2 YDEGEE. V trimming: 3 bases; J trimming: 2 bases; junction bases outside the gene matches: 12. The chain's CDR3 is CASSWALAGAHLQETQYF. The DNA for the CDR3 is TGTGCCAGCAGCTGGGCACTAGCGGGGGCTCATCTGCAAGAGACCCAGTACTTC.